A selection of T cell receptor beta chains follows, all from one sample in a study of vaccination and CD4 T cells after COVID-19. MiXCR was run by TCRdb on the PCR reads, yielding one entry per CDR3 protein. The sample records 15,000 to 20,000 distinct CDR3 sequences, over 40% being singletons. No antigen has been identified for these receptors. Sequences were obtained from CD4+ T cells from blood, cultured in vitro. These TCRs come from a human donor who had recovered from COVID-19. CDR3s include the opening cysteine and the closing phenylalanine or tryptophan. The D gene is left open where the match is weak.

CDR3 protein | J gene | D gene | V gene
CASRGGVEQYF | TRBJ2-7 | - | TRBV7-9
CASSRQGAMNTEAFF | TRBJ1-1 | TRBD1 | TRBV10-2
CASSLGGAGGPAKGGQYF | TRBJ2-5 | TRBD2 | TRBV7-2
CASSYSGTSGGSTDTQYF | TRBJ2-3 | TRBD2 | TRBV6-5
CASSSVGPEETQYF | TRBJ2-5 | - | TRBV11-2
CASSYSGGVDYGYTF | TRBJ1-2 | - | TRBV6-5
CASSLGSGFQETQYF | TRBJ2-5 | - | TRBV7-3
CASSSSRGRGTGELFF | TRBJ2-2 | TRBD1 | TRBV7-9
CASIRRAGATGNTIYF | TRBJ1-3 | - | TRBV6-1
CATSRDPGYGTEAFF | TRBJ1-1 | - | TRBV15
CASSFLSTDTQYF | TRBJ2-3 | - | TRBV11-3
CASSLAASYNEQFF | TRBJ2-1 | TRBD2 | TRBV6-1
CSAYRGGDGYTF | TRBJ1-2 | TRBD1 | TRBV20-1
CASSILGQSSYEQYF | TRBJ2-7 | - | TRBV12-3/TRBV12-4
CASSLWSVTAEDYTF | TRBJ1-2 | - | TRBV28
CASRNGGEWSDTQYF | TRBJ2-3 | TRBD2 | TRBV28
CASSLADSGEQYF | TRBJ2-7 | - | TRBV7-6
CASSYTPYGYTF | TRBJ1-2 | - | TRBV6-2/TRBV6-3
CASSDRGSGGYTF | TRBJ1-2 | TRBD1 | TRBV19
CASSPTYSNQPQHF | TRBJ1-5 | - | TRBV10-2
CSADGRPKYLASTDTQYF | TRBJ2-3 | TRBD2 | TRBV20-1
CASSLGQGHGYTF | TRBJ1-2 | TRBD1 | TRBV27
CATSVRGGETQCF | TRBJ2-5 | TRBD2 | TRBV24-1
CASSLAGPGNQPQHF | TRBJ1-5 | - | TRBV7-2
CASSLYRISYNEQFF | TRBJ2-1 | - | TRBV7-2
CASSPPAIMNTEAFF | TRBJ1-1 | - | TRBV18
CASSKPTDTQYF | TRBJ2-3 | - | TRBV19
CASRGQTNYGYTF | TRBJ1-2 | - | TRBV28
CASRPFSGTGSAEAFF | TRBJ1-1 | TRBD1 | TRBV2
CASRQTGGGDSPLHF | TRBJ1-6 | TRBD1 | TRBV6-1
CASEGTGGSAEQYF | TRBJ2-7 | TRBD1 | TRBV6-1
CASSLGAGGYEQYF | TRBJ2-7 | TRBD2 | TRBV7-3
CASSLGQGGGYTF | TRBJ1-2 | TRBD1 | TRBV5-1
CASSLEDSGQPQHF | TRBJ1-5 | - | TRBV12-3/TRBV12-4
CASSYSTSRNEQFF | TRBJ2-1 | - | TRBV6-5
CSADSKGGYTF | TRBJ1-2 | - | TRBV20-1
CASSSGTGVYGYTF | TRBJ1-2 | TRBD1 | TRBV5-1
CASSADFEQYF | TRBJ2-7 | - | TRBV6-1
CSAREPGGYGYTF | TRBJ1-2 | - | TRBV20-1
CSARVRGRYEQYF | TRBJ2-7 | - | TRBV20-1
CASSFVPVRGQPQHF | TRBJ1-5 | - | TRBV7-8
CASSRTSGGENEQFF | TRBJ2-1 | TRBD2 | TRBV7-3
CASSPGTHSYEQYF | TRBJ2-7 | - | TRBV5-1
CASSLEGRLPGNTIYF | TRBJ1-3 | - | TRBV5-1
CASSPQTGGFYGYTF | TRBJ1-2 | TRBD1 | TRBV14
CASSDSDRGKTQYF | TRBJ2-5 | TRBD1 | TRBV6-1
CASSYYRDEQYF | TRBJ2-7 | - | TRBV6-2/TRBV6-3
CASSRSRGQYSPLHF | TRBJ1-6 | TRBD1 | TRBV27
CASSYRTAGAGDTQYF | TRBJ2-3 | TRBD2 | TRBV6-2/TRBV6-3
CASSLDTGADTDTQYF | TRBJ2-3 | - | TRBV11-3
CSARGQGQPNTEAFF | TRBJ1-1 | TRBD1 | TRBV20-1
CASSPEGSGNTEAFF | TRBJ1-1 | - | TRBV19
CASRGTGVDIQYF | TRBJ2-4 | TRBD1 | TRBV12-3/TRBV12-4
CASSPVGGQGAVYGYTF | TRBJ1-2 | TRBD1 | TRBV18
CASSYQPGEGRVEQYF | TRBJ2-7 | TRBD2 | TRBV6-5
CASSKTGAPYEQYF | TRBJ2-7 | TRBD1 | TRBV6-1
CASSPRGGRFVEQFF | TRBJ2-1 | TRBD2 | TRBV7-2
CATRDRPYEQYF | TRBJ2-7 | TRBD1 | TRBV10-3
CASSYSRATVNRGGIQETQYF | TRBJ2-5 | - | TRBV6-5